This T cell receptor (beta chain) emerged from a study of Graves' ophthalmopathy and Graves' hyperthyroidism. Excluded: other autoimmune disease, uncontrolled infection, pregnancy or lactation. The V gene's germline CDR1 is MNHEY and CDR2 SVGEGT. The V and J ends lost 5 bases and 9 bases respectively, with 13 bases between them. The CDR3 spans 12 residues. Amplification of the TCR beta CDR3 regions used RNA transcripts (as template). The first round was an RT-PCR with HTBI primers, and the second round was a multiplex PCR. TCRdb analysed the multiplex PCR reads with MiXCR anew, one entry per CDR3 protein. The sample records about 480,000 distinct CDR3 sequences, around 14% being singletons. This clonotype was counted at least ten times.

This receptor was obtained from a woman in her twenties or thirties with Graves' ophthalmopathy. The V gene is TRBV6-2 or TRBV6-3, the J gene TRBJ2-5; D is uncertain. The specimen sequenced was blood. Here the CDR3 DNA reads TGTGCCAGCAGTCCTACGGACGAGGCCCAGTACTTC. It encodes CASSPTDEAQYF.